The next 26 T cell receptor beta chains were all read from a single sample in a study of blood T cell dynamics during melanoma immunotherapy. Sequencing used immunoSEQ multiplex PCR; TCRdb keeps in-frame clones, though not all of them. The sample holds 9,500 to 13,000 clones, about 88% seen once. As to time point: pre-treatment baseline. Source: blood, taken from a patient treated with checkpoint blockade. The receptors were gathered from a human donor with melanoma.

This clone is labeled as medium-sized (0.01 to 0.1%). The V call is TRBV30, the J call TRBJ2-5; the match to TRBD2 covers 13 bases. The ends lost 0 bases at V and 5 bases at J; junction bases unmatched: 0. Germline loops: CDR1 GTSNPN, CDR2 SVGIG (reference sequence). This CDR3 region has 14 residues. The CDR3 bases are TGTGCCTGGAGTGTACTAGCGGGGGGGGAGACCCAGTACTTC. Translation gives CAWSVLAGGETQYF.

The CDR3 sequence is CSAGDSGGQFF. The CDR3 DNA sequence: TGCAGTGCCGGGGACTCCGGGGGGCAGTTCTTC. The J gene is TRBJ2-1, the V gene TRBV20-1, with D possibly TRBD2 on 6 matching bases. The germline CDR1 and CDR2 sequences are DFQATT and SNEGSKA (reference sequence). The CDR3 length is 11 residues. The V and J ends lost 6 bases and 12 bases respectively, with 15 bases between them.

The V and J genes are TRBV28 and TRBJ2-3, with TRBD2 identical over 8 bases. The V and J ends lost 6 bases and 0 bases, in that order; junction bases with no gene match: 8. The CDR3 totals 16 residues. CDR1 is MDHEN, CDR2 SYDVKM, per germline. CDR3 protein: CASSSRASGSTDTQYF. The CDR3 DNA reads TGTGCCAGCAGCTCCCGGGCTAGCGGGAGCACAGATACGCAGTATTTT.

The chain is built from TRBV18 and TRBJ2-5, with D perhaps TRBD2 (5 bases). Germline V gene sequence: CDR1 KGHSH, CDR2 LQKENI. Deletions cut 3 bases from V and 1 base from J, with 9 bases between. This CDR3 region has 14 residues. CDR3 protein: CASSPGESQETQYF. CDR3 coding DNA: TGTGCCAGCTCACCCGGGGAGTCCCAAGAGACCCAGTACTTC.

This chain uses TRBV4-2 with TRBJ2-2; a weak D match, TRBD2 (6 bases). The V gene's germline CDR1 is LGHNA and CDR2 YNFKEQ. The CDR3 has 17 residues. V was clipped by 0 bases and J by 0 bases, with 11 bases between them. CDR3 bases: TGTGCCAGCAGCCAAGAGGTTCAGCGGGCGAACACCGGGGAGCTGTTTTTT. It translates to CASSQEVQRANTGELFF.

The chain links TRBV29-1 to TRBJ2-1, with 8 nucleotides matching TRBD1. This CDR3 comprises 13 residues. The V gene end was trimmed by 6 bases and the J gene end by 6 bases; junction bases not matched to a gene: 7. Germline assignment: CDR1 SQVTM and CDR2 ANQGSEA. CDR3 region: CSVGETGGNEQFF. In nucleotides, the CDR3 is TGCAGCGTGGGAGAAACAGGGGGCAATGAGCAGTTCTTC.

The chain carries TRBV18 and TRBJ2-1; either TRBD1 or TRBD2 may fit D (6 bases each). The CDR3 covers 18 residues. Germline-derived CDR1 and CDR2 are KGHSH and LQKENI. Trimming took 3 bases from V and 4 from J, leaving 22 bases between them. CDR3 residues: CASSPSWGARDSYNEQFF. Written as DNA, the CDR3 is TGTGCCAGCTCACCGAGTTGGGGGGCTAGGGACTCGTACAATGAGCAGTTCTTC.

The chain is built from TRBV7-2 and TRBJ1-5; D is unclear. The V gene's germline CDR1 is SGHTA and CDR2 FQGNSA. This CDR3 contains 12 residues. The ends were cut back, 4 bases at V and 7 bases at J, with 8 bases in the middle. The CDR3 DNA follows: TGTGCCAGCAGCTCCCCTTGGCAGCCCCAGCATTTT. The encoded protein is CASSSPWQPQHF. The full variable domain, its missing parts supplied by reference TRBV7-2 and TRBJ1-5, is GAGVSQSPSNKVTEKGKDVELRCDPISGHTALYWYRQSLGQGLEFLIYFQGNSAPDKSGLPSDRFSAERTGGSVSTLTIQRTQQEDSAVYLCASSSPWQPQHFGDGTRLSIL.

The chain joins TRBV6-6 to TRBJ1-2, with D uncertain. Germline CDR1 reads MNHNY; CDR2 reads SVGAGI (reference sequence). The CDR3 is 13 amino acids. Deletions cut 5 bases from V and 1 base from J, with 8 bases between. The CDR3 loop is CASSPSVNYGYTF. Written as DNA, the CDR3 is TGTGCCAGCAGTCCCAGCGTTAACTATGGCTACACCTTC.

The chain employs TRBV7-9 and TRBJ2-3, with 7 bases matching TRBD1. The J segment lost 7 bases and the V segment lost 8 bases, leaving 15 bases of the junction unmatched. The CDR3 sequence is 15 residues long. Germline V gene sequence: CDR1 SEHNR, CDR2 FQNEAQ (reference sequence). The CDR3 is CASEGAGLSQYTQYF. CDR3 DNA: TGTGCCAGCGAGGGGGCAGGTCTATCCCAATATACGCAGTATTTT.

The chain joins TRBV5-1 to TRBJ2-7; 9 nucleotides agree with TRBD1. The V segment lost 0 bases and the J segment 4 bases; nucleotides outside the gene matches: 5. Looked up from germline, CDR1 is SGHRS and CDR2 is YFSETQ. CDR3 length: 15 amino acids. CDR3 nucleotides: TGCGCCAGCAGCTTGGGGGGACAGGGCCCATACGAGCAGTACGTC. It encodes CASSLGGQGPYEQYV.

The rearrangement uses TRBV10-3 and TRBJ1-2; D not resolved. Trimming removed 6 bases at V and 0 bases at J, with 11 bases between. Germline CDR1 ENHRY, CDR2 SYGVKD. The CDR3 is 14 amino acids. The chain's CDR3 is CAISGLMSNYGYTF. In DNA, the CDR3 is TGTGCCATCAGCGGACTCATGTCTAACTATGGCTACACCTTC.

V is TRBV5-1 and J is TRBJ2-6; possible D gene TRBD2, 6 bases. V lost 4 bases and J 1 base, leaving 15 bases between the germline ends. This CDR3 contains 17 residues. Germline CDR1 is SGHRS and CDR2 is YFSETQ. CDR3 protein: CASSGRSGRSGANVLTF. Written as DNA, the CDR3 is TGCGCCAGCAGCGGGCGCTCTGGGAGGTCTGGGGCCAACGTCCTGACTTTC.

The gene calls are TRBV5-1 and TRBJ2-7; a possible D gene is TRBD1 (7 bases). CDR3 size: 14 residues. V lost 0 bases and J 6 bases, leaving 13 bases between the germline ends. Per germline, CDR1 SGHRS and CDR2 YFSETQ. CDR3 nucleotide sequence: TGCGCCAGCAGCTTGGTGGGCCAGGGGGGCGAGCAGTACGTC. This codes for CASSLVGQGGEQYV.

The V gene is TRBV29-1, the J gene TRBJ1-4; weak D call: TRBD1 (6 bases). V lost 4 bases and J lost 8, with 14 bases in between. This CDR3 region has 13 residues. Germline-derived CDR1 and CDR2 are SQVTM and ANQGSEA. The CDR3 sequence is CSVVGSGDEKLFF. CDR3 bases: TGCAGCGTTGTAGGGTCAGGGGACGAAAAACTGTTTTTT.

The chain joins TRBV7-9 to TRBJ1-5; D is unresolved. Trimming cost V 1 base and J 1 base, with 11 bases left between them. Per germline, CDR1 SEHNR and CDR2 FQNEAQ (reference sequence). This CDR3 region has 16 residues. CDR3 sequence reads: CASSLGSGRSNQPQHF. CDR3 in DNA: TGTGCCAGCAGCTTAGGGTCGGGGAGAAGCAATCAGCCCCAGCATTTT.

The chain recombines TRBV13 with TRBJ2-5; tentatively, D is TRBD2 (5 bases). CDR1 is PRHDT, CDR2 FYEKMQ, per germline (reference sequence). The CDR3 totals 14 residues. V lost 1 base and J lost 5, with 11 bases in between. CDR3 protein: CASSLERAGETQYF. CDR3 coding DNA: TGTGCCAGCAGCTTAGAGAGGGCTGGCGAGACCCAGTACTTC.

As DNA, the CDR3 is TGCGCCAGCAGCTTACAGGGGGCAGAGGCTGAAGCTTTCTTT. It encodes CASSLQGAEAEAFF. The chain has TRBV5-1 and TRBJ1-1, with TRBD1 identical over 9 bases. Germline CDR1 is SGHRS and CDR2 is YFSETQ. Trimming at V came to 2 bases and at J to 6 bases, leaving 5 bases not matched to a gene. The CDR3 length is 14 residues.

This chain uses TRBV30 with TRBJ1-1; weak D call: TRBD1 (5 bases). There are 14 residues in the CDR3. V lost 4 bases and J 4 bases, leaving 16 bases between the germline ends. Germline values: CDR1 GTSNPN, CDR2 SVGIG (reference sequence). The CDR3 is CAWTIGGYGTEAFF. As DNA, the CDR3 is TGTGCCTGGACCATCGGGGGGTACGGCACTGAAGCTTTCTTT.

This chain uses TRBV6-6 with TRBJ2-1; 10 bases align to TRBD1. The length of the CDR3 is 16 residues. J gave up 6 bases and V 2 bases, and 7 bases lay outside the gene matches. CDR1 MNHNY and CDR2 SVGAGI come from the germline V gene (reference sequence). The CDR3 spells CASSYPGTGDLNEQFF. The CDR3 DNA sequence: TGTGCCAGCAGTTACCCGGGGACAGGGGACCTCAATGAGCAGTTCTTC.

V gene TRBV7-6 combines with J gene TRBJ2-1; 9 bases match TRBD2. Germline assignment: CDR1 SGHVS and CDR2 FNYEAQ. The CDR3 runs 16 residues. Trimming cost V 3 bases and J 7 bases; bases outside gene matches: 10. The CDR3 DNA follows: TGTGCCAGCAGCTTGTCCTTGGCGGGAGGGCGTAATGAGCAGTTCTTC. Translation: CASSLSLAGGRNEQFF.

The chain uses TRBV6-5 and TRBJ1-2; no clear D. The CDR3 runs 15 residues. Germline assignment: CDR1 MNHEY and CDR2 SVGAGI. Trimming pared 4 bases from V and 8 bases from J, leaving 20 bases between. Written as DNA, the CDR3 is TGTGCCAGCAGTTTGACTGTGCAAGCAATCGGCGGCTACACCTTC. This translates into CASSLTVQAIGGYTF.

The chain combines TRBV2 with TRBJ1-2; no clear D gene. The CDR3 contains 13 residues. Germline CDR1 is SNHLY and CDR2 is FYNNEI. V lost 3 bases to trimming and J lost 3 bases, with 8 bases between them. CDR3 DNA: TGTGCCAGCAGTGATCAGGACTACTATGGCTACACCTTC. Amino acids: CASSDQDYYGYTF.

About this clone: Its ends do not fully match the called genes, so a read error is possible. The gene calls are TRBV7-6 and TRBJ2-3; 8 nucleotides agree with TRBD2. This CDR3 comprises 14 residues. Germline V gene sequence: CDR1 SGHVS, CDR2 FNYEAQ. Here the CDR3 DNA reads TGTGCCAGCAGCTCCAGGACTAGCAGAGATACGCAGTATTTT. This gives the protein CASSSRTSRDTQYF.

The V gene is TRBV29-1, the J gene TRBJ2-1; a possible D gene is TRBD1 (5 bases). CDR1 is SQVTM, CDR2 ANQGSEA, per germline. V shed 1 base and J shed 7 bases, with 11 bases lying between them. The CDR3 has 13 amino acids. The CDR3 protein is CSVEGIGVNEQFF. The CDR3 coding sequence is TGCAGCGTTGAAGGGATAGGGGTTAATGAGCAGTTCTTC.

This chain links TRBV14 with TRBJ1-1; D is uncertain. Trimming took 6 bases from V and 1 from J, leaving 9 bases between them. Germline CDR1 and CDR2: SGHDN and FVKESK. The CDR3 has 13 residues. The CDR3 DNA reads TGTGCCAGCAGTCGTACCGCGAACACTGAAGCTTTCTTT. Translation gives CASSRTANTEAFF.